Following are 27 T cell receptor beta chains from one sample sequenced in a study of regulatory T cells in long-lasting Graves disease (dated by TCRdb to about 2021). The sample's time point label, decoded: persistent/refractory GD, antithyroid drugs over 5 years with positive TRAb. RNA was extracted from PBMCs in TRIzol for both TCR sequencing and RNA sequencing. Library construction relied on multiplex PCR. Sequencing took place on an Illumina HiSeq 4000. To build TCR beta libraries, CDR3 regions were amplified by Arm-PCR using iRepertoire HTBI primers. The public reads were run again by TCRdb, first through fastp at Q25 and then through MiXCR, and only productive beta chains were kept. CDR3 protein duplicates are merged, each entry listing the most common genes and DNA. In this sample the table shows around 460,000 distinct CDR3 sequences, about 22% of which occur a single time. Around 14% of the sample belongs to the ten largest clones.

Sequenced here: peripheral blood mononuclear cells (PBMCs), sampled when the disease was refractory, from a patient treated with antithyroid drugs. The receptors were sampled from a female donor with Graves disease.

This rearrangement joins TRBV6-5 to TRBJ1-1; D possibly corresponds to TRBD1 (6 bases). V lost 0 bases and J 3 bases, leaving 11 bases between the germline ends. This CDR3 is built from 15 residues. Germline assignment: CDR1 MNHEY and CDR2 SVGAGI. CDR3 sequence (DNA): TGTGCCAGCAGTTACTCGTTCCGACAGGACACTGAAGCTTTCTTT. Translation gives CASSYSFRQDTEAFF.

This clonotype appeared many times. The chain carries TRBV6-9 and TRBJ2-5; 7 bases match TRBD2. The V and J ends lost 3 bases and 5 bases, in that order; junction bases with no gene match: 9. The CDR3 is 15 residues long. CDR1 and CDR2 (germline): MNHGY, SVAAGI. CDR3 in amino acids: CASSYPAGVGETQYF. CDR3 nucleotide sequence: TGTGCCAGCAGTTACCCGGCGGGGGTTGGGGAGACCCAGTACTTC.

This sequence joins TRBV7-3 and TRBJ2-7; D not certain. Trimming took 5 bases from V and 5 from J, leaving 13 bases between them. CDR1 is SGHTA and CDR2 is FQGTGA in the germline V gene. CDR3 length: 13 amino acids. CDR3 coding DNA: TGTGCCAGCAGCCCGGCCCAGGTACACGAGCAGTACTTC. Its protein product is CASSPAQVHEQYF. Supplemented by reference TRBV7-3 and TRBJ2-7, the full variable domain reads GAGVSQTPSNKVTEKGKYVELRCDPISGHTALYWYRQSLGQGPEFLIYFQGTGAADDSGLPNDRFFAVRPEGSVSTLKIQRTERGDSAVYLCASSPAQVHEQYFGPGTRLTVT.

V usage is TRBV28 and J usage is TRBJ2-1, with D unresolved. Germline-derived CDR1 and CDR2 are MDHEN and SYDVKM. The V and J ends lost 4 bases and 6 bases respectively, with 19 bases between them. CDR3 size: 16 residues. The CDR3 nucleotides read TGTGCCAGCAGTTCCCGGTGGGGTCCAGAACGCAATGAGCAGTTCTTC. Encoded protein: CASSSRWGPERNEQFF.

This clonotype was observed at least ten times. J is TRBJ1-2 and V is TRBV6-1; D is undetermined. The CDR3 spans 12 residues. Per germline, CDR1 MNHNS and CDR2 SASEGT. V was trimmed by 6 bases and J by 8 bases, leaving 13 bases between them. The chain's CDR3 is CASSPTIGGYTF. The DNA of the CDR3 is TGTGCCAGCAGCCCTACGATAGGGGGCTACACCTTC.

This clonotype was seen repeatedly, ten times or more. The CDR3 loop is CASGTGLTEAFF. CDR3 nucleotide sequence: TGTGCCAGCGGGACAGGGCTCACTGAAGCTTTCTTT. The chain joins TRBV9 to TRBJ1-1; 9 bases match TRBD1. Germline assignment: CDR1 SGDLS and CDR2 YYNGEE. V shed 7 bases, J shed 4 bases, and the junction held 2 bases outside the gene matches. The CDR3 covers 12 residues. The variable domain in full, completed from reference TRBV9 and TRBJ1-1, reads DSGVTQTPKHLITATGQRVTLRCSPRSGDLSVYWYQQSLDQGLQFLIQYYNGEERAKGNILERFSAQQFPDLHSELNLSSLELGDSALYFCASGTGLTEAFFGQGTRLTVV.

This clonotype was picked up a small number of times. The chain combines TRBV9 with TRBJ1-1; 11 nucleotides agree with TRBD1. Per the germline V gene, CDR1 is SGDLS and CDR2 is YYNGEE. The CDR3 contains 15 residues. The ends lost 3 bases at V and 3 bases at J; junction bases unmatched: 4. In nucleotides, the CDR3 is TGTGCCAGCAGCGGGACAGGGGGCTGGGACACTGAAGCTTTCTTT. Its protein product is CASSGTGGWDTEAFF. Full variable domain (rest looked up from reference TRBV9 and TRBJ1-1): DSGVTQTPKHLITATGQRVTLRCSPRSGDLSVYWYQQSLDQGLQFLIQYYNGEERAKGNILERFSAQQFPDLHSELNLSSLELGDSALYFCASSGTGGWDTEAFFGQGTRLTVV.

This clonotype was seen at least ten times. The V call is TRBV28, the J call TRBJ1-4; no clear D. The CDR3 covers 13 residues. Germline lookup yields CDR1 MDHEN and CDR2 SYDVKM. V lost 10 bases, J lost 8 bases, and 17 bases lay in between. CDR3 loop: CAIARPEEEKLFF. The DNA of the CDR3 is TGTGCCATTGCGCGCCCCGAGGAAGAAAAACTGTTTTTT. Together with reference TRBV28 and TRBJ1-4, the CDR3 gives the full variable domain: DVKVTQSSRYLVKRTGEKVFLECVQDMDHENMFWYRQDPGLGLRLIYFSYDVKMKEKGDIPEGYSVSREKKERFSLILESASTNQTSMYLCAIARPEEEKLFFGSGTQLSVL.

This clonotype has ten or more counts. As DNA, the CDR3 is TGTGCCAGCAGCTTAGCGGGACAGCCCCAGCATTTT. This gives the protein CASSLAGQPQHF. The gene calls are TRBV7-9 and TRBJ1-5; D is ambiguous. Germline loops: CDR1 SEHNR, CDR2 FQNEAQ (reference sequence). CDR3 length equals 12 residues. V was cut by 0 bases and J by 7 bases, with 4 bases left in between.

This clonotype showed up just a few times. The chain has TRBV11-3 and TRBJ2-4; D gene uncertain. V was clipped by 8 bases and J by 0 bases, with 5 bases between them. The germline V gene has CDR1 SGHNT and CDR2 YENEEA. The CDR3 is 12 residues long. The CDR3 DNA reads TGTGCCAGCGGCCTAGCCAAAAACATTCAGTACTTC. It yields the protein CASGLAKNIQYF.

This clonotype turned up a few times. The chain joins TRBV3-1 to TRBJ2-5, with 7 bases fitting TRBD2. This CDR3 is built from 14 residues. Germline lookup yields CDR1 LGHDT and CDR2 YNNKEL (reference sequence). V lost 2 bases and J lost 7; bases outside the gene matches: 7. CDR3 sequence: CASSQTWTRGTQYF. The CDR3 DNA sequence: TGTGCCAGCAGCCAAACGTGGACTAGAGGGACCCAGTACTTC.

V gene TRBV5-1 combines with J gene TRBJ1-4; TRBD1 matches at 9 bases. Germline loops: CDR1 SGHRS, CDR2 YFSETQ. V dropped 2 bases and J dropped 7; count of bases not matched to a gene: 9. The CDR3 has 16 residues. CDR3 residues: CASSFQPGTGLEKLFF. CDR3 nucleotide sequence: TGCGCCAGCAGCTTTCAACCCGGGACAGGGCTTGAAAAACTGTTTTTT.

The chain couples TRBV7-2 to TRBJ2-1; possibly TRBD1 for D (5 bases). The CDR3 extends over 16 amino acids. Germline CDR1 is SGHTA and CDR2 is FQGNSA. V was cut by 1 base and J by 7 bases, with 17 bases left in between. The CDR3 DNA reads as TGTGCCAGCAGCTTAGAGGGCCAGGGCGTAGGGAATGAGCAGTTCTTC. Translated, it gives CASSLEGQGVGNEQFF.

At least ten counts were recorded for this clonotype. V is TRBV28 and J is TRBJ1-5, with 8 bases matching TRBD1. Per germline, CDR1 MDHEN and CDR2 SYDVKM. Germline trimming cut 1 base from V and 11 bases from J; bases unmatched to any gene: 13. The CDR3 totals 16 residues. The CDR3 reads CASSLYQGAYYSSQHF. The CDR3 coding sequence is TGTGCCAGCAGTTTATACCAGGGGGCTTACTATAGTTCCCAGCATTTT.

The V gene is TRBV27, the J gene TRBJ1-2; tentative D call: TRBD1 (5 bases). Trimming removed 4 bases at V and 7 bases at J, with 16 bases between. CDR1 and CDR2 (germline): MNHEY, SMNVEV (reference sequence). The CDR3 consists of 14 residues. The CDR3 loop is CASSSLWGGSGYTF. CDR3 coding DNA: TGTGCCAGCAGTTCCCTTTGGGGGGGTAGTGGCTACACCTTC.

This clonotype was counted at least ten times. This chain links TRBV2 with TRBJ2-5, with D tentatively TRBD1 (6 bases). V lost 11 bases and J 5 bases, leaving 18 bases between the germline ends. This CDR3 spans 13 amino acids. Per the germline V gene, CDR1 is SNHLY and CDR2 is FYNNEI. The CDR3 here is CAFGGQGKETQYF. The CDR3 DNA sequence: TGTGCCTTTGGGGGACAAGGGAAGGAGACCCAGTACTTC.

This clonotype was recorded a few times. The rearrangement uses TRBV12-5 and TRBJ1-1; 8 nucleotides agree with TRBD1. V gave up 0 bases and J gave up 0 bases; unmatched junction bases: 3. The CDR3 is 16 residues long. Germline CDR1 LGHNT, CDR2 FRNRAP. The CDR3 coding sequence is TGTGCTAGTGGTTTGGTGGCAGGGGGCGTGAACACTGAAGCTTTCTTT. Its protein product is CASGLVAGGVNTEAFF. The full variable domain, its missing parts supplied by reference TRBV12-5 and TRBJ1-1, is DARVTQTPRHKVTEMGQEVTMRCQPILGHNTVFWYRQTMMQGLELLAYFRNRAPLDDSGMPKDRFSAEMPDATLATLKIQPSEPRDSAVYFCASGLVAGGVNTEAFFGQGTRLTVV.

This clonotype showed up just a few times. The chain uses TRBV6-1 and TRBJ1-3; D is possibly TRBD1 (6 bases). This CDR3 contains 14 residues. Trimming shortened V by 5 bases and J by 0 bases, and 8 bases separated the two germline ends. Germline assignment: CDR1 MNHNS and CDR2 SASEGT. The CDR3 region is CASSTGFSGNTIYF. CDR3 bases: TGTGCCAGCAGTACAGGGTTCTCTGGAAACACCATATATTTT.

The sample holds many counts of this clonotype. The chain carries TRBV11-2 and TRBJ1-3; D might be TRBD1 (6 bases). This CDR3 region has 17 residues. Looked up from germline, CDR1 is SGHAT and CDR2 is FQNNGV. V lost 3 bases and J 0 bases, leaving 15 bases between the germline ends. CDR3 DNA sequence: TGTGCCAGCAGCTTGTTGACAGGTTCTTACTCTGGAAACACCATATATTTT. Amino acid sequence: CASSLLTGSYSGNTIYF.

V gene TRBV6-2 or TRBV6-3 combines with J gene TRBJ2-7; D possibly corresponds to TRBD2 (5 bases). The CDR3 sequence is 15 residues long. With 0 bases removed from V and 4 bases from J, the gap between germline ends came to 13 bases. Germline values: CDR1 MNHEY, CDR2 SVGEGT. CDR3 sequence (DNA): TGTGCCAGCAGTTACTCGATAGGTCCGGGATACGAGCAGTACTTC. This gives the protein CASSYSIGPGYEQYF.

The chain is built from TRBV2 and TRBJ2-6, with D unresolved. The CDR3 covers 15 residues. The V and J ends lost 3 bases and 2 bases respectively, with 8 bases between them. Germline-derived CDR1 and CDR2 are SNHLY and FYNNEI. CDR3 region: CASSDRETGANVLTF. As DNA, the CDR3 is TGTGCCAGCAGTGATAGGGAAACTGGGGCCAACGTCCTGACTTTC.

This clonotype was counted ten times or more. The chain combines TRBV15 with TRBJ2-7; tentative D call: TRBD1 (6 bases). Germline CDR1 and CDR2: LNHNV and YYDKDF (reference sequence). The ends were cut back, 0 bases at V and 3 bases at J, with 12 bases in the middle. The CDR3 is 15 amino acids. This CDR3 reads CATSRDQGTGYEQYF. The CDR3 region has the DNA TGTGCCACCAGCAGAGATCAGGGGACGGGCTACGAGCAGTACTTC. The full variable domain, its missing parts supplied by reference TRBV15 and TRBJ2-7, is DAMVIQNPRYQVTQFGKPVTLSCSQTLNHNVMYWYQQKSSQAPKLLFHYYDKDFNNEADTPDNFQSRRPNTSFCFLDIRSPGLGDTAMYLCATSRDQGTGYEQYFGPGTRLTVT.

Many counts were recorded for this clonotype. The junction does not match germline at one end; this may be a read error. The gene calls are TRBV7-2 and TRBJ2-7, with 8 bases aligning to TRBD2. Germline values: CDR1 SGHTA, CDR2 FQGNSA. The CDR3 totals 14 residues. In DNA, the CDR3 is TGTGCCAGCAGTTTAGCGGGGCAAACCTACGAGCAGTACTTC. Translating gives CASSLAGQTYEQYF.

This clonotype was detected only a few times. The chain uses TRBV9 and TRBJ2-2, with TRBD1 matching 8 bases. The CDR3 is 15 residues long. With V trimmed by 4 bases and J by 4 bases, 6 bases remained unmatched. From germline, CDR1 is SGDLS and CDR2 YYNGEE. The CDR3 sequence is CASSPRTGITGELFF. The CDR3 nucleotides are TGTGCCAGCAGCCCGAGGACAGGGATCACCGGGGAGCTGTTTTTT.

This clonotype was detected a few times. The J gene is TRBJ2-5, the V gene TRBV29-1, with D perhaps TRBD2 (6 bases). The ends were cut back, 4 bases at V and 4 bases at J, with 13 bases in the middle. The CDR3 is 13 amino acids. Germline CDR1 reads SQVTM; CDR2 reads ANQGSEA. CDR3 sequence: CSVVGGTGETQYF. The CDR3 coding sequence is TGCAGCGTTGTCGGAGGGACTGGAGAGACCCAGTACTTC.

This clonotype was recorded only once. The rearrangement joins TRBV15 to TRBJ1-5; 10 positions agree with TRBD1. Germline values: CDR1 LNHNV, CDR2 YYDKDF (reference sequence). Trimming removed 3 bases from V and 2 bases from J; junction bases left unmatched: 7. This CDR3 spans 17 amino acids. The CDR3 DNA is TGTGCCACCAGCAGGGACAGGGGGGCTCCTCGCAATCAGCCCCAGCATTTT. Protein sequence: CATSRDRGAPRNQPQHF.

The chain couples TRBV18 to TRBJ2-5, with 7 bases matching TRBD1. The CDR3 has 12 residues. Trimming cost V 11 bases and J 3 bases; bases outside gene matches: 6. Germline V lookup: CDR1 KGHSH, CDR2 LQKENI. DNA of the CDR3: TGTGCCTGTGGACAGGACAAAGAGACCCAGTACTTC. Translation gives CACGQDKETQYF.